A single sample gave rise to the 32 T cell receptor beta chains below, sequenced in a study of blood T cell repertoires in COVID-19. Here immunoSEQ multiplex PCR was the method, and the copy in TCRdb shows in-frame clones only, minus some. The sample contains roughly 200,000 clones, 90% of which appear only once. The sequenced sample consisted of peripheral blood. Every receptor here comes from a man aged 45-65 years with acute or convalescent COVID-19.

The V gene is TRBV30, the J gene TRBJ2-3; TRBD1 aligns across 9 bases. J gave up 1 base and V 3 bases, and 5 bases lay outside the gene matches. The CDR3 sequence is 15 residues long. Germline-derived CDR1 and CDR2 are GTSNPN and SVGIG (reference sequence). The CDR3: CAWSRTGEGTDTQYF. The DNA of the CDR3 is TGTGCCTGGAGCAGGACAGGGGAGGGCACAGATACGCAGTATTTT.

V and J are TRBV28 and TRBJ1-2, with D tentatively TRBD1 (6 bases). The V gene's germline CDR1 is MDHEN and CDR2 SYDVKM. V lost 5 bases to trimming and J lost 0 bases, with 19 bases between them. The CDR3 is 17 residues long. This CDR3 reads CASSIAGAISTNYGYTF. DNA of the CDR3: TGTGCCAGCAGTATTGCAGGGGCGATTTCCACTAACTATGGCTACACCTTC.

The rearrangement uses TRBV5-1 and TRBJ2-5; 8 bases align to TRBD1. With V trimmed by 3 bases and J by 1 base, 5 bases remained unmatched. The CDR3 totals 15 residues. Germline CDR1 SGHRS, CDR2 YFSETQ. CDR3 protein: CASSSLTGGQETQYF. The CDR3 DNA reads TGCGCCAGCAGCTCACTAACAGGGGGCCAAGAGACCCAGTACTTC.

The chain joins TRBV11-2 to TRBJ2-7; TRBD2 is a possible D gene (5 bases). V lost 6 bases to trimming and J lost 3 bases, with 15 bases between them. This CDR3 has 14 amino acids. Germline assignment: CDR1 SGHAT and CDR2 FQNNGV. The CDR3 region is CASRGSAILYEQYF. CDR3 coding DNA: TGTGCCAGCAGGGGTAGCGCCATTCTCTACGAGCAGTACTTC.

This chain joins TRBV5-6 and TRBJ1-1; 7 positions match TRBD1. In germline, CDR1 is SGHDT, CDR2 YYEEEE. Trimming removed 4 bases from V and 1 base from J; junction bases left unmatched: 7. This CDR3 comprises 15 residues. The chain's CDR3 is CASSMTGTANTEAFF. As DNA, the CDR3 is TGTGCCAGCAGCATGACCGGGACAGCGAACACTGAAGCTTTCTTT.

The V gene is TRBV3-1 (or the pseudogene TRBV3-2), the J gene TRBJ2-2; tentative D call: TRBD2 (6 bases). V shed 6 bases and J shed 4 bases, with 9 bases lying between them. The germline V gene encodes CDR1 LGHDT and CDR2 YNNKEL (reference sequence). The length of the CDR3 is 13 residues. The DNA of the CDR3 is TGTGCCAGCAGAGCGGGCTTCACCGGGGAGCTGTTTTTT. Residues: CASRAGFTGELFF.

This sequence joins TRBV5-1 and TRBJ1-5; D unclear. The CDR3 loop spans 16 amino acids. V shed 6 bases and J shed 2 bases, with 18 bases lying between them. Germline assignment: CDR1 SGHRS and CDR2 YFSETQ. The CDR3 DNA sequence: TGCGCCAGCAAACCGGATGAGGGAAGCGGCAATCAGCCCCAGCATTTT. Translating gives CASKPDEGSGNQPQHF.

The CDR3 DNA sequence: TGTGCCAGCAGTTACGGCGGGGGGGTTGACTATTTTTACACCTTC. It encodes CASSYGGGVDYFYTF. V and J are TRBV6-5 and TRBJ1-2; D is possibly TRBD1 (5 bases). Trimming left V 2 bases short and J 11 bases short, with 21 bases between. The V gene's germline CDR1 is MNHEY and CDR2 SVGAGI. The CDR3 runs to 15 residues.

The genes are TRBV15 and TRBJ2-3; 15 bases line up with TRBD2. This CDR3 has 19 residues. J gave up 5 bases and V 0 bases, and 9 bases lay outside the gene matches. The germline V gene has CDR1 LNHNV and CDR2 YYDKDF (reference sequence). CDR3 residues: CATSRDFRTSGRVEDTQYF. CDR3 DNA: TGTGCCACCAGCAGAGATTTTAGGACTAGCGGGAGGGTTGAAGATACGCAGTATTTT.

The CDR3: CASTIGQGSYGYTF. The DNA of the CDR3 is TGTGCCAGCACCATAGGGCAGGGCAGCTATGGCTACACCTTC. The rearrangement joins TRBV7-9 to TRBJ1-2, with D tentatively TRBD1 (5 bases). Germline-derived CDR1 and CDR2 are SEHNR and FQNEAQ (reference sequence). The CDR3 is 14 residues long. Trimming took 7 bases from V and 4 from J, leaving 16 bases between them.

The CDR3 loop is CASTLADSISYNEQFF. The CDR3 bases are TGCGCCAGCACTCTAGCGGACTCGATCTCCTACAATGAGCAGTTCTTC. The rearrangement joins TRBV5-1 to TRBJ2-1; TRBD2 aligns across 7 bases. The ends lost 6 bases at V and 0 bases at J; junction bases unmatched: 9. The CDR3 extends over 16 amino acids. In germline, CDR1 is SGHRS, CDR2 YFSETQ.

The V call is TRBV6-5, the J call TRBJ1-6; D may be TRBD1 (5 bases). Deletions cut 7 bases from V and 8 bases from J, with 9 bases between. The CDR3 loop spans 12 amino acids. The V gene's germline CDR1 is MNHEY and CDR2 SVGAGI. The CDR3 protein is CASTGRDSPLHF. CDR3 coding DNA: TGTGCCAGCACCGGCAGGGATTCACCCCTCCACTTT.

The rearrangement joins TRBV5-8 to TRBJ2-7; a possible D gene is TRBD2 (6 bases). CDR1 is SGHTS and CDR2 is YDEGEE in the germline V gene. Trimming left V 4 bases short and J 4 bases short, with 18 bases between. The CDR3 is 15 residues long. The CDR3 loop is CASSRYSGLSYEQYF. Here the CDR3 DNA reads TGTGCCAGCAGCCGTTATAGCGGATTGTCGTACGAGCAGTACTTC.

The J gene is TRBJ2-2, the V gene TRBV6-2 or TRBV6-3; 12 nucleotides align to TRBD1. V lost 5 bases to trimming and J lost 4 bases; unmatched junction nucleotides: 8. Germline V CDR1 and CDR2: MNHEY, SVGEGT. CDR3 length: 17 residues. CDR3 sequence (DNA): TGTGCCAGCAGTCGGCACCGGGACAGGGGGCGCACCGGGGAGCTGTTTTTT. Its protein is CASSRHRDRGRTGELFF.

The chain is built from TRBV4-1 and TRBJ1-2; D not certain. Germline V CDR1 and CDR2: MGHRA, YSYEKL. The CDR3 sequence is 15 residues long. Trimming took off 4 bases at V and 1 base at J, with 13 bases between the two ends. The CDR3, as DNA: TGCGCCAGCAGCCCCAGTGAGGCAAATAACTATGGCTACACCTTC. Protein: CASSPSEANNYGYTF.

The V and J genes are TRBV7-2 and TRBJ2-5, with D possibly matching TRBD1 (6 bases). From germline, CDR1 is SGHTA and CDR2 FQGNSA. With 3 bases removed from V and 3 bases from J, the gap between germline ends came to 8 bases. There are 13 residues in the CDR3. DNA of the CDR3: TGTGCCAGCAGCTTTACAGGGAAAGAGACCCAGTACTTC. This sequence encodes CASSFTGKETQYF.

About this clone: This sample also contains other DNA sequences that code for the same CDR3. The J gene is TRBJ2-3, the V gene TRBV18; 14 nucleotides agree with TRBD2. V dropped 0 bases and J dropped 4; count of bases not matched to a gene: 0. The CDR3 is 16 amino acids. The V gene's germline CDR1 is KGHSH and CDR2 LQKENI. The CDR3 DNA sequence: TGTGCCAGCTCACCACCGGGACTAGCGGGGGCAGATACGCAGTATTTT. Its protein is CASSPPGLAGADTQYF.

This chain connects TRBV10-1 to TRBJ1-2, with TRBD1 matching over 7 bases. Germline assignment: CDR1 WNHNN and CDR2 SYGVQD (reference sequence). The V segment lost 3 bases and the J segment 8 bases; nucleotides outside the gene matches: 3. The length of the CDR3 is 12 residues. The CDR3: CASSDDRVGYTF. CDR3 nucleotide sequence: TGCGCCAGCAGTGACGACAGGGTCGGCTACACCTTC.

The J gene is TRBJ2-1, the V gene TRBV19; D not certain. CDR1 is LNHDA, CDR2 SQIVND, per germline (reference sequence). This CDR3 has 15 residues. Trimming removed 3 bases at V and 0 bases at J, with 9 bases between. The CDR3, as DNA: TGTGCCAGTAGTATGTGGGCTGTCTCCTACAATGAGCAGTTCTTC. This gives the protein CASSMWAVSYNEQFF.

This clone was observed a few times. This chain links TRBV30 with TRBJ1-6, with TRBD1 matching over 9 bases. There are 14 residues in the CDR3. The germline V gene encodes CDR1 GTSNPN and CDR2 SVGIG (reference sequence). V shed 4 bases, J shed 7 bases, and the junction held 5 bases outside the gene matches. CDR3 nucleotide sequence: TGTGCCTGGAATCCGGGACAGGGCAATTCACCCCTCCACTTT. It yields the protein CAWNPGQGNSPLHF.

The V and J genes are TRBV6-5 and TRBJ1-4, with a tentative D call TRBD1 (5 bases). This CDR3 is built from 14 residues. CDR1 and CDR2 (germline): MNHEY, SVGAGI. With 2 bases removed from V and 6 bases from J, the gap between germline ends came to 10 bases. The chain's CDR3 is CASSYGGGDEKLFF. For the CDR3, the DNA is TGTGCCAGCAGTTACGGGGGAGGAGATGAAAAACTGTTTTTT.

This clone was counted between two and nine times. V usage is TRBV13 and J usage is TRBJ2-5; the match to TRBD1 covers 7 bases. The V and J ends lost 1 base and 1 base, in that order; junction bases with no gene match: 3. There are 15 residues in the CDR3. The V gene's germline CDR1 is PRHDT and CDR2 FYEKMQ (reference sequence). CDR3: CASSLVTGSQETQYF. CDR3 nucleotide sequence: TGTGCCAGCAGCTTAGTGACAGGGTCCCAAGAGACCCAGTACTTC.

Of note for this clone: In the same sample, other DNA sequences code for this CDR3. This chain uses TRBV20-1 with TRBJ2-7; D is perhaps TRBD1 (5 bases). The V end was cut by 3 bases, the J end by 5 bases, with 8 bases between. In germline, CDR1 is DFQATT, CDR2 SNEGSKA (reference sequence). There are 11 residues in the CDR3. CDR3 region: CSASSGHEQYV. CDR3 sequence (DNA): TGCAGTGCTAGCTCAGGGCACGAGCAGTACGTC.

The chain links TRBV11-2 to TRBJ2-1; 10 positions agree with TRBD1. CDR1 and CDR2 (germline): SGHAT, FQNNGV. J was trimmed by 6 bases and V by 3 bases; bases with no gene match: 8. The CDR3 consists of 16 residues. CDR3 amino acids: CASSFQGQGFANEQFF. The CDR3 DNA reads TGTGCCAGCAGCTTCCAGGGACAGGGGTTTGCCAATGAGCAGTTCTTC.

This clone turned up a few times. The chain has TRBV7-2 and TRBJ2-3, with 11 bases fitting TRBD2. Germline loops: CDR1 SGHTA, CDR2 FQGNSA. This CDR3 contains 18 residues. V dropped 3 bases and J dropped 0; count of bases not matched to a gene: 8. The CDR3 region is CASSLRTSGLTSTDTQYF. The DNA of the CDR3 is TGTGCCAGCAGCTTGAGGACTAGCGGGTTGACTAGCACAGATACGCAGTATTTT.

V gene TRBV4-3 combines with J gene TRBJ1-2; 7 bases are shared with TRBD1. This CDR3 has 15 amino acids. The V gene end was trimmed by 1 base and the J gene end by 6 bases; junction bases not matched to a gene: 8. Germline V gene data show CDR1 as LGHNA and CDR2 as YSLEER. CDR3 amino acids: CASSQAPGTANGYTF. The CDR3 DNA follows: TGCGCCAGCAGCCAAGCCCCCGGGACAGCCAATGGCTACACCTTC.

The chain recombines TRBV19 with TRBJ1-4, with 11 bases matching TRBD1. CDR3 size: 15 residues. V trimming: 6 bases; J trimming: 10 bases; junction bases outside the gene matches: 10. The V gene's germline CDR1 is LNHDA and CDR2 SQIVND (reference sequence). CDR3 in DNA: TGTGCCAGTAGCAGGAACACCGGGACAGGGGGAAAACTGTTTTTT. Protein product: CASSRNTGTGGKLFF.

The chain joins TRBV12-3 or TRBV12-4 to TRBJ1-4; D is unclear. The CDR3 totals 12 residues. Trimming took off 5 bases at V and 10 bases at J, with 11 bases between the two ends. CDR3 in DNA: TGTGCCAGCAGTACCAGCGGAGGAAAACTGTTTTTT. It translates to CASSTSGGKLFF.

The chain combines TRBV24-1 with TRBJ2-1, with 9 bases fitting TRBD1. V lost 1 base, J lost 8 bases, and 8 bases stayed unmatched. Germline CDR1 KGHDR, CDR2 SFDVKD. The CDR3 has 16 residues. CDR3 amino acids: CATSDFSGQGIYEQFF. CDR3 coding DNA: TGTGCCACCAGTGATTTTTCCGGACAGGGGATTTATGAGCAGTTCTTC.

The rearrangement uses TRBV4-1 and TRBJ2-7; D is unresolved. This CDR3 is 15 amino acids long. The ends were cut back, 0 bases at V and 0 bases at J, with 9 bases in the middle. Germline CDR1 is MGHRA and CDR2 is YSYEKL. The CDR3 spells CASSQETGSSYEQYF. For the CDR3, the DNA is TGCGCCAGCAGCCAAGAAACCGGTAGCTCCTACGAGCAGTACTTC.

The chain employs TRBV7-6 and TRBJ2-3; D might be TRBD1 (6 bases). This CDR3 has 16 amino acids. The V end lost 1 base, the J end lost 0 bases, and 11 bases lay between the germline ends. Germline V CDR1 and CDR2: SGHVS, FNYEAQ. The CDR3 is CASSLVAGTSTDTQYF. CDR3 coding DNA: TGTGCCAGCAGCTTAGTTGCAGGGACAAGCACAGATACGCAGTATTTT.

Comment on this clone: One end of the junction does not line up with germline, which may come from a read error. The chain has TRBV6-6 and TRBJ2-2; D gene ambiguous. The CDR3 is 12 amino acids. CDR1 and CDR2 (germline): MNHNY, SVGAGI (reference sequence). CDR3 amino acids: CASSFDTGELFF. The DNA of the CDR3 is TGTGCCAGCAGTTTTGACACTGGGGAGCTGTTTTTT.